These T cell receptor beta chains were read from a single sample in a study of T cells after yellow fever vaccination. One entry per CDR3 protein results from TCRdb running MiXCR on the 5' RACE reads. This sample carries about 120,000 distinct CDR3 sequences, 7.2% of them seen once, and the ten largest clones take roughly 3%. Specimen: CD4+ T cells sorted from PBMCs, collected about 41 days after the first yellow fever vaccination. The receptors were sampled from a man between 18 and 35 years old who received the YFV17D yellow fever vaccine. Both conserved end residues are part of each CDR3. The order of the fields is J gene, D gene, V gene, clone size, CDR3 protein, CDR3 DNA. D genes are given only for firm matches. Clone size appears in some rows only: once, few, many, or a class for an expanded clone.

TRBJ1-5 TRBD1 TRBV11-2 many CASSLGDGTGDGNQPQHF TGTGCCAGCAGCTTAGGTGACGGGACAGGGGACGGCAATCAGCCCCAGCATTTT
TRBJ2-5 TRBD1 TRBV7-9 . CASSYEQGARETQYF TGTGCCAGCAGCTACGAGCAGGGGGCGCGGGAGACCCAGTACTTC
TRBJ2-1 . TRBV27 . CASSKSRAGSRFF TGTGCCAGCAGTAAGTCCCGGGCTGGATCTCGGTTCTTC
TRBJ2-1 TRBD2 TRBV28 many CASKSPTGGYNEQFF TGTGCCAGCAAATCCCCTACGGGGGGGTACAATGAGCAGTTCTTC
TRBJ1-3 TRBD1 TRBV20-1 . CSAPDRGSGNTIYF TGCAGTGCTCCTGACAGGGGGTCCGGAAACACCATATATTTT
TRBJ2-1 TRBD2 TRBV20-1 many CSATGGGMYNEQFF TGCAGTGCTACCGGGGGAGGGATGTACAATGAGCAGTTCTTC
TRBJ1-6 . TRBV4-2 few CASSRNDNWSSPLHF TGTGCCAGCAGCCGTAACGACAATTGGAGCTCACCCCTCCACTTT
TRBJ2-3 . TRBV6-6 . CASSRDLGGTQYF TGTGCCAGCAGCCGGGACCTTGGGGGTACGCAGTATTTT
TRBJ2-7 . TRBV12-3/TRBV12-4 many CASRSHREGEQYF TGTGCCAGCAGGTCGCACAGGGAAGGCGAGCAGTACTTC
TRBJ2-3 . TRBV5-1 many CASSGDSRRDTQYF TGCGCCAGCAGTGGAGATTCTCGGAGAGATACGCAGTATTTT
TRBJ2-2 . TRBV29-1 many CSVEVIGGTGELFF TGCAGCGTTGAAGTCATTGGGGGGACCGGGGAGCTGTTTTTT
TRBJ1-1 TRBD1 TRBV12-3/TRBV12-4 many CASTREGARGAEAFF TGTGCCAGCACCCGGGAGGGGGCGAGAGGAGCTGAAGCTTTCTTT
TRBJ1-1 TRBD1 TRBV19 many CASRGGTGGPNTEAFF TGTGCCAGTAGAGGGGGGACAGGGGGGCCGAACACTGAAGCTTTCTTT
TRBJ1-1 . TRBV6-5 many CASSARGQPAVDTEAFF TGTGCCAGCAGCGCGCGAGGCCAGCCTGCGGTAGACACTGAAGCTTTCTTT
TRBJ2-5 . TRBV5-4 many CASSPPGVETQYF TGTGCCAGCAGCCCCCCGGGGGTGGAGACCCAGTACTTC
TRBJ1-1 . TRBV15 few CATRSSGSTEAFF TGTGCCACCAGGTCTTCAGGGAGCACTGAAGCTTTCTTT